The next 32 T cell receptor beta chains were all read from a single sample in a study of T cells in Graves' hyperthyroidism and ophthalmopathy. Amplified regions were TCR beta CDR3 sequences from RNA transcripts. First-round RT-PCR of the TCR CDR3 relied on the HTBI primer set. TCRdb re-called the multiplex PCR reads with MiXCR, one entry per CDR3 protein. In the table there are 300,000 to 450,000 distinct CDR3 sequences, 20% to 30% of which are singletons. Sequencing was done on a sample of blood. The source of these receptors is a man aged 50-59 years with Graves' hyperthyroidism.

The chain links TRBV7-8 to TRBJ1-3; the D is unclear. CDR1 SGHVS and CDR2 FQNEAQ come from the germline V gene. This CDR3 contains 14 residues. The ends were cut back, 2 bases at V and 2 bases at J, with 7 bases in the middle. As DNA, the CDR3 is TGTGCCAGCAGCTTATTTCAGACTGGAAACACCATATATTTT. This encodes CASSLFQTGNTIYF.

The CDR3 is CASSQVGAGDYNEQFF. The CDR3 region has the DNA TGCGCCAGCAGCCAAGTTGGCGCGGGAGACTACAATGAGCAGTTCTTC. The V call is TRBV4-1, the J call TRBJ2-1; TRBD2 matches at 7 bases. The CDR3 loop spans 16 amino acids. Looked up from germline, CDR1 is MGHRA and CDR2 is YSYEKL. Trimming took 1 base from V and 3 from J; bases not matched to a gene: 6.

The CDR3 bases are TGTGCCAGCAGCTCACTAGCGGGAGGATACTCTGAGCAGTTCTTC. Translating it yields CASSSLAGGYSEQFF. The chain carries TRBV7-2 and TRBJ2-1; 12 positions agree with TRBD2. Trimming removed 4 bases from V and 9 bases from J; junction bases left unmatched: 7. Germline CDR1 SGHTA, CDR2 FQGNSA. The CDR3 spans 15 residues.

The V and J genes are TRBV6-1 and TRBJ1-2; no reliable D call. Trimming cost V 6 bases and J 2 bases, with 10 bases left between them. The CDR3 length is 13 residues. Per germline, CDR1 MNHNS and CDR2 SASEGT. CDR3 sequence (DNA): TGTGCCAGCAGATGGAATGGGAACTATGGCTACACCTTC. This translates into CASRWNGNYGYTF.

The chain carries TRBV5-6 and TRBJ1-4, with 7 bases fitting TRBD1. V lost 2 bases, J lost 8 bases, and 3 bases stayed unmatched. The V gene's germline CDR1 is SGHDT and CDR2 YYEEEE. This CDR3 has 13 amino acids. The DNA for the CDR3 is TGTGCCAGCAGCTTCGGGACAGAGGAAAAACTGTTTTTT. It is translated as CASSFGTEEKLFF.

This clonotype was counted between two and nine times. The rearrangement joins TRBV12-5 to TRBJ2-1; TRBD2 might be the D (6 bases). This CDR3 region has 15 residues. CDR1 and CDR2 from the germline V gene are LGHNT and FRNRAP. V was shortened by 5 bases and J by 1 base, with 12 bases between the two germline ends. The CDR3 bases are TGTGCTAGTGGTCCGCGGGACTTATCCTACAATGAGCAGTTCTTC. Its protein is CASGPRDLSYNEQFF.

The chain couples TRBV7-9 to TRBJ2-3; the match to TRBD2 covers 10 bases. The germline CDR1 and CDR2 sequences are SEHNR and FQNEAQ (reference sequence). The CDR3 consists of 14 residues. V was clipped by 5 bases and J by 6 bases; unmatched bases: 5. In DNA, the CDR3 is TGTGCCAGCAGCCCGACTAGCGGGCTCGATACGCAGTATTTT. Residues: CASSPTSGLDTQYF.

The chain carries TRBV3-1 and TRBJ1-6; D gene ambiguous. The CDR3 contains 13 residues. Trimming left V 1 base short and J 9 bases short, with 7 bases between. Germline assignment: CDR1 LGHDT and CDR2 YNNKEL (reference sequence). CDR3 DNA: TGTGCCAGCAGCCAAGTTGCGGTTTCACCCCTCCACTTT. It translates to CASSQVAVSPLHF.

This clonotype was counted at least ten times. The chain recombines TRBV7-8 with TRBJ2-5, with TRBD2 identical over 10 bases. CDR1 and CDR2 (germline): SGHVS, FQNEAQ. Trimming cost V 4 bases and J 4 bases; bases outside gene matches: 18. This CDR3 is built from 19 residues. The CDR3 DNA reads as TGTGCCAGCAGCTACACCCGTGGACTAGCGGTTACGACGGGAGAGACCCAGTACTTC. Protein sequence: CASSYTRGLAVTTGETQYF.

In its sample, this clonotype was seen a few times. The rearrangement joins TRBV24-1 to TRBJ2-1; 7 bases match TRBD1. J lost 6 bases, V lost 9 bases, and 13 bases had no gene match. The CDR3 runs 15 residues. The germline CDR1 and CDR2 sequences are KGHDR and SFDVKD. Here the CDR3 reads CATGSYRDSINEQFF. The CDR3 nucleotides are TGTGCCACCGGAAGTTATCGGGACAGCATCAATGAGCAGTTCTTC.

The J gene is TRBJ1-4, the V gene TRBV7-2; D gene unclear. Germline lookup yields CDR1 SGHTA and CDR2 FQGNSA. Trimming removed 2 bases from V and 4 bases from J, with 8 bases in between. The CDR3 is made up of 14 amino acids. This CDR3 is CASSLRIGNEKLFF. CDR3 DNA: TGTGCCAGCAGCTTACGGATCGGTAATGAAAAACTGTTTTTT.

The CDR3 sequence is CASSFAGSTQYF. The CDR3 coding sequence is TGTGCCAGCAGCTTCGCAGGTTCAACCCAGTACTTC. The V gene is TRBV5-6, the J gene TRBJ2-5, with D uncertain. The germline V gene has CDR1 SGHDT and CDR2 YYEEEE. Trimming left V 2 bases short and J 8 bases short, with 10 bases between. This CDR3 region has 12 residues.

This clonotype was picked up a small number of times. The chain carries TRBV20-1 and TRBJ1-2; no firm D call. The CDR3 runs to 12 residues. V was pared by 5 bases and J by 4 bases, with 11 bases between. Germline CDR1 and CDR2: DFQATT and SNEGSKA (reference sequence). CDR3 in DNA: TGCAGTGCTGACCGGACGCGCTATGGCTACACCTTC. Translating it yields CSADRTRYGYTF.

The J gene is TRBJ2-4, the V gene TRBV19; possibly TRBD1 for D (5 bases). The CDR3 sequence is 14 residues long. V was pared by 5 bases and J by 8 bases, with 16 bases between. Germline V gene sequence: CDR1 LNHDA, CDR2 SQIVND (reference sequence). CDR3 sequence (DNA): TGTGCCAGTAGTTCTAGGGGTGAAGGGGACATTCAGTACTTC. It yields the protein CASSSRGEGDIQYF.

V and J are TRBV19 and TRBJ2-3, with D unclear. Trimming cost V 7 bases and J 4 bases, with 9 bases left between them. CDR3 length: 12 residues. Germline V CDR1 and CDR2: LNHDA, SQIVND (reference sequence). CDR3 sequence (DNA): TGTGCCAGTACCCCAGACCCAGATACGCAGTATTTT. Amino acids: CASTPDPDTQYF. Using reference TRBV19 and TRBJ2-3 for the parts outside the CDR3, the full variable domain is DGGITQSPKYLFRKEGQNVTLSCEQNLNHDAMYWYRQDPGQGLRLIYYSQIVNDFQKGDIAEGYSVSREKKESFPLTVTSAQKNPTAFYLCASTPDPDTQYFGPGTRLTVL.

This clonotype was observed a handful of times. At one of its ends the junction is not consistent with the germline gene, which may arise from a read error. The chain joins TRBV7-2 to TRBJ1-5; D is uncertain. Germline V gene data show CDR1 as SGHTA and CDR2 as FQGNSA. The CDR3 loop spans 14 amino acids. The CDR3 DNA reads TGTGCCAGCAGTTTAGACGCAAGCAATCAGCCCCAGCATTTT. Protein: CASSLDASNQPQHF. The full variable domain, with the rest looked up from reference TRBV7-2 and TRBJ1-5, is GAGVSQSPSNKVTEKGKDVELRCDPISGHTALYWYRQSLGQGLEFLIYFQGNSAPDKSGLPSDRFSAERTGGSVSTLTIQRTQQEDSAVYLCASSLDASNQPQHFGDGTRLSIL.

CDR3 DNA sequence: TGCGCCAGCAGCCAAGCACTAGCAGGCACCGGGGAGCTGTTTTTT. Translating gives CASSQALAGTGELFF. The V and J genes are TRBV4-1 and TRBJ2-2, with a tentative D call TRBD2 (6 bases). The CDR3 length is 15 residues. CDR1 is MGHRA, CDR2 YSYEKL, per germline. Deletions cut 1 base from V and 4 bases from J, with 10 bases between.

As regards this clonotype: A much bigger clone sits one base away, suggesting this may be a read error. The chain carries TRBV12-3 or TRBV12-4 and TRBJ2-3, with a weak D call TRBD1 (5 bases). V gave up 10 bases and J gave up 5 bases, with 16 bases separating them. The CDR3 is 13 residues long. The CDR3 DNA reads TGTGCCACCCGTCGGATAGGGGTAGATACGCAGTATTTT. Protein product: CATRRIGVDTQYF.

The chain links TRBV27 to TRBJ2-7; D is possibly TRBD2 (6 bases). The CDR3 extends over 15 amino acids. The germline gives CDR1 MNHEY, CDR2 SMNVEV (reference sequence). Trimming cost V 2 bases and J 2 bases, with 13 bases left between them. The CDR3 region is CASSLLGGGAYEQYF. In DNA form, the CDR3 reads TGTGCCAGCAGTTTACTTGGCGGAGGGGCCTACGAGCAGTACTTC.

This clonotype was observed a handful of times. The J gene is TRBJ2-7, the V gene TRBV28; 9 nucleotides agree with TRBD1. This CDR3 comprises 14 residues. The J segment lost 3 bases and the V segment lost 6 bases, leaving 6 bases of the junction unmatched. Germline V gene lookup returns CDR1 MDHEN and CDR2 SYDVKM. The CDR3 sequence is CASRLQGAGYEQYF. The DNA of the CDR3 is TGTGCCAGCAGGCTACAGGGGGCTGGCTACGAGCAGTACTTC.

The chain has TRBV5-5 and TRBJ2-1; a possible D gene is TRBD1 (6 bases). Germline assignment: CDR1 SGHKS and CDR2 YYEKEE (reference sequence). V lost 0 bases and J lost 10, with 20 bases in between. This CDR3 region has 16 residues. The CDR3 sequence is CASSLGPQHTRGEQFF. CDR3 in DNA: TGTGCCAGCAGCTTGGGGCCGCAACATACAAGGGGGGAGCAGTTCTTC.

This clonotype was counted ten times or more. The chain couples TRBV3-1 to TRBJ2-1; 9 bases align to TRBD2. Germline trimming cut 5 bases from V and 7 bases from J; bases unmatched to any gene: 6. This CDR3 is built from 14 residues. The germline CDR1 and CDR2 sequences are LGHDT and YNNKEL (reference sequence). The CDR3: CASSVAGEGNEQFF. The CDR3 DNA reads TGTGCCAGCAGCGTAGCGGGAGAAGGGAATGAGCAGTTCTTC.

In its sample, this clonotype was seen many times. The V and J genes are TRBV2 and TRBJ2-1; 11 bases are shared with TRBD2. CDR1 and CDR2 from the germline V gene are SNHLY and FYNNEI. The J segment lost 5 bases and the V segment lost 2 bases, leaving 11 bases of the junction unmatched. The CDR3 is made up of 18 amino acids. In nucleotides, the CDR3 is TGTGCCAGCAGTGAACTCACTAGAGGACTAGCGGGCCACAATGAGCAGTTCTTC. Its translation is CASSELTRGLAGHNEQFF.

Note on this clonotype: The CDR3 does not close with the conserved phenylalanine or tryptophan, likely indicating a read error. CDR3 protein: CASSKGQGVQPQHL. CDR3 coding DNA: TGTGCCAGCAGCAAGGGACAGGGGGTTCAGCCCCAGCATCTT. The chain has TRBV3-1 and TRBJ1-5; 11 bases match TRBD1. Germline CDR1 LGHDT, CDR2 YNNKEL (reference sequence). With 5 bases clipped from V and 6 bases from J, the junction kept 3 bases outside the gene matches. The CDR3 is 14 residues long.

This clonotype was observed a few times. The rearrangement uses TRBV20-1 and TRBJ2-3; 7 bases agree with TRBD2. Germline CDR1 is DFQATT and CDR2 is SNEGSKA (reference sequence). CDR3 size: 15 residues. V dropped 5 bases and J dropped 2; count of bases not matched to a gene: 10. CDR3 DNA sequence: TGCAGTGCTCTAAGCGGGAAGGGGACCACAGATACGCAGTATTTT. Encoded protein: CSALSGKGTTDTQYF.

The chain combines TRBV30 with TRBJ2-3; 7 bases map to TRBD2. Losses at the gene ends were 2 bases for V and 0 bases for J; bases not matched to a gene: 8. The CDR3 sequence is 16 residues long. Per the germline V gene, CDR1 is GTSNPN and CDR2 is SVGIG (reference sequence). The CDR3: CAWSPRASGSTDTQYF. The CDR3 region has the DNA TGTGCCTGGAGTCCACGGGCTAGCGGTAGCACAGATACGCAGTATTTT. The full variable domain, rest sourced from reference TRBV30 and TRBJ2-3, is SQTIHQWPATLVQPVGSPLSLECTVEGTSNPNLYWYRQAAGRGLQLLFYSVGIGQISSEVPQNLSASRPQDRQFILSSKKLLLSDSGFYLCAWSPRASGSTDTQYFGPGTRLTVL.

J is TRBJ1-3 and V is TRBV6-5; no definite D call. V was pared by 4 bases and J by 0 bases, with 16 bases between. The CDR3 loop spans 17 amino acids. Germline V gene data show CDR1 as MNHEY and CDR2 as SVGAGI. CDR3 DNA sequence: TGTGCCAGCAGTTCCAATCCGGCCCCGAGCTCTGGAAACACCATATATTTT. Its translation: CASSSNPAPSSGNTIYF.

Of note for this clonotype: Possible read error: a much larger clone is one base away. This chain links TRBV12-3 or TRBV12-4 with TRBJ2-7, with D perhaps TRBD1 or TRBD2 (5 bases each). V shed 4 bases and J shed 5 bases, with 9 bases lying between them. This CDR3 comprises 12 residues. CDR3 coding DNA: TGTGCCAGCAGTTCGAGGGGAGACGAGCAGTACTTC. It yields the protein CASSSRGDEQYF.

In this sample, this clonotype turned up many times. The chain is built from TRBV27 and TRBJ2-1, with TRBD1 matching 9 bases. The junction had 11 bases not matched to a gene; V was cut back by 5 bases and J by 6 bases. CDR1 is MNHEY and CDR2 is SMNVEV in the germline V gene (reference sequence). This CDR3 is 16 amino acids long. The CDR3 region has the DNA TGTGCCAGCAGTACCTCCCGGGACAGGGCATCCAATGAGCAGTTCTTC. This translates into CASSTSRDRASNEQFF.

V usage is TRBV7-3 and J usage is TRBJ2-2, with 11 bases lining up with TRBD2. J gave up 4 bases and V 2 bases, and 3 bases lay outside the gene matches. This CDR3 has 16 amino acids. Germline assignment: CDR1 SGHTA and CDR2 FQGTGA. CDR3 sequence reads: CASSLLGTSGTGELFF. CDR3 in DNA: TGTGCCAGCAGCTTATTAGGGACTAGCGGCACCGGGGAGCTGTTTTTT. The entire variable domain, with the rest obtained from reference TRBV7-3 and TRBJ2-2, is as follows: GAGVSQTPSNKVTEKGKYVELRCDPISGHTALYWYRQSLGQGPEFLIYFQGTGAADDSGLPNDRFFAVRPEGSVSTLKIQRTERGDSAVYLCASSLLGTSGTGELFFGEGSRLTVL.

This clonotype was seen only a few times. The gene calls are TRBV5-1 and TRBJ2-7, with D possibly being TRBD2 (6 bases). Germline V CDR1 and CDR2: SGHRS, YFSETQ. Between the trimmed V and J ends, which lost 4 bases and 5 bases, there was a span of 16 bases. This CDR3 is built from 14 residues. The CDR3 DNA reads TGCGCCAGCAGCGTGGGTGCGGGGATACACGAGCAGTACTTC. Encoded protein: CASSVGAGIHEQYF.

V and J are TRBV18 and TRBJ1-3; a possible D gene is TRBD1 (6 bases). Germline V gives CDR1 KGHSH, CDR2 LQKENI. V was trimmed by 6 bases and J by 4 bases, leaving 16 bases between them. The CDR3 is 15 amino acids. The CDR3 is CASSRDKPAGNTIYF. The CDR3 nucleotides are TGTGCCAGCTCCAGGGACAAGCCGGCAGGAAACACCATATATTTT.